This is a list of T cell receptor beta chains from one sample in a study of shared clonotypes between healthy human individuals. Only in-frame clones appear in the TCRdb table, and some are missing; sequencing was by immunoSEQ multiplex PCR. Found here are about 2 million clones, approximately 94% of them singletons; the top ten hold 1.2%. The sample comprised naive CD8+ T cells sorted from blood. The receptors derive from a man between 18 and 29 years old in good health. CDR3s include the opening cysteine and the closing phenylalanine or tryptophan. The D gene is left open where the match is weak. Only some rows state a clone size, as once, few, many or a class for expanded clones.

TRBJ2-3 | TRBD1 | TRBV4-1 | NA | CASTRTGGTDTQYF | TGCGCCAGCACCCGGACAGGGGGCACAGATACGCAGTATTTT
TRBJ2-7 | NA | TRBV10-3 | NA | CAISGVNYEQYF | TGTGCCATCAGTGGGGTCAATTACGAGCAGTACTTC
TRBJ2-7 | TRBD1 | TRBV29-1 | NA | CSVRGQGRGSEQYF | TGCAGCGTCCGTGGACAGGGCCGAGGATCCGAGCAGTACTTC
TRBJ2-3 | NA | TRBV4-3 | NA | CASSQDRSGDTQYF | TGCGCCAGCAGCCAAGACCGGAGCGGCGATACGCAGTATTTT
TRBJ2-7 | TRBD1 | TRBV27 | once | CASSLSLGQAVYEQYF | TGTGCCAGCAGCCTAAGTTTAGGACAGGCTGTCTACGAGCAGTACTTC
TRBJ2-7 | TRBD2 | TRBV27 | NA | CASSLQTSGGAYEQYF | TGTGCCAGCAGTCTACAGACTAGCGGGGGGGCCTACGAGCAGTACTTC
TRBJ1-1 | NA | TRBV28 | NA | CASSVGVLWNF | TGTGCCAGCAGTGTAGGAGTTTTGTGGAACTTT
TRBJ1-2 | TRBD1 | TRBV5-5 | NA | CASSSQDRGGYGYTF | TGTGCCAGCAGCTCACAGGACAGGGGAGGCTATGGCTACACCTTC
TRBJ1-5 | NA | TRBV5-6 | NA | CASSRAGNNQPQHF | TGTGCCAGCAGCCGAGCCGGTAACAATCAGCCCCAGCATTTT
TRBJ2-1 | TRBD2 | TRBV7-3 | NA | CASSLKAGGQYNEQFF | TGTGCCAGCAGCTTAAAAGCGGGGGGACAGTACAATGAGCAGTTCTTC
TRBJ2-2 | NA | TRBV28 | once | CAIKGVTGELFF | TGTGCCATTAAGGGGGTCACCGGGGAGCTGTTTTTT
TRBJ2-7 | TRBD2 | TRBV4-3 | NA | CASSQVTSGTYEQYF | TGCGCCAGCAGCCAAGTTACTAGCGGCACCTACGAGCAGTACTTC
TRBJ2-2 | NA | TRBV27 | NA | CASSPGTSPELFF | TGTGCCAGCAGTCCTGGGACTTCCCCGGAGCTGTTTTTT
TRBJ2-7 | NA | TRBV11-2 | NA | CASSLDWQVAYEQYF | TGTGCCAGCAGCTTAGATTGGCAGGTTGCCTACGAGCAGTACTTC
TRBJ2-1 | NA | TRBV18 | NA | CASSPRMGALYNEQFF | TGTGCCAGCTCACCCCGGATGGGGGCCCTATACAATGAGCAGTTCTTC
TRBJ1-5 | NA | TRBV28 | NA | CASSTPLETGFMDQPQHF | TGTGCCAGCAGTACGCCCTTAGAGACAGGCTTTATGGATCAGCCCCAGCATTTT
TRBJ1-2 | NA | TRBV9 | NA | CASSVGTGLLDGYTF | TGTGCCAGCAGCGTAGGGACGGGGTTACTTGATGGCTACACCTTC
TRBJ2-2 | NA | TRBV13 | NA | CASSFISNAGELFF | TGTGCCAGCAGCTTCATCAGTAATGCCGGGGAGCTGTTTTTT
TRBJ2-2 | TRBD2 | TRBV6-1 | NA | CASSEMIAGALPGELFF | TGTGCCAGCAGTGAAATGATAGCGGGGGCCCTACCCGGGGAGCTGTTTTTT
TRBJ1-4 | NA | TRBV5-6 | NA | CATTYQGLYEKLFF | TGTGCCACCACTTACCAGGGGCTTTATGAAAAACTGTTTTTT
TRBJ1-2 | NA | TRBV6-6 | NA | CASSYSGLLNYGYTF | TGTGCCAGCAGTTACTCGGGACTGCTGAACTATGGCTACACCTTC
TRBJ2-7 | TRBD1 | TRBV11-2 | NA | CASSLEGGVYEQYF | TGTGCCAGCAGCTTAGAAGGGGGCGTCTACGAGCAGTACTTC
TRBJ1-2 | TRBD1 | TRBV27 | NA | CASSWDSDFYGYTF | TGTGCCAGCAGTTGGGACAGCGACTTCTATGGCTACACCTTC
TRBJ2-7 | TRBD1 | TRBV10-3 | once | CAISEPGQGAYEQYF | TGTGCCATCAGTGAACCGGGACAGGGGGCCTACGAGCAGTACTTC
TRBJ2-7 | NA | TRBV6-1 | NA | CASSEPFDGGSVHEQYF | TGTGCCAGCAGTGAACCATTCGACGGAGGGTCCGTGCACGAGCAGTACTTC
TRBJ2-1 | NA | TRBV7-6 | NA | CASSLGTGGNEQFF | TGTGCCAGCAGCTTAGGGACTGGTGGTAATGAGCAGTTCTTC
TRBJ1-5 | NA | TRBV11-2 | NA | CASSSSGENQPQHF | TGTGCCAGCAGCTCCTCAGGTGAAAATCAGCCCCAGCATTTT
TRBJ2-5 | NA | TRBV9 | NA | CASSGDSGTQYF | TGTGCCAGCAGCGGAGATTCGGGGACCCAGTACTTC
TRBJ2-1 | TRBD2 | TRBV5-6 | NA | CASSRLAGGILHNEQFF | TGTGCCAGCAGCCGACTAGCGGGAGGGATCCTACACAATGAGCAGTTCTTC
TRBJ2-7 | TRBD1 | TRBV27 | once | CASSPLGTERYEQYF | TGTGCCAGCAGCCCACTCGGGACAGAGAGGTACGAGCAGTACTTC
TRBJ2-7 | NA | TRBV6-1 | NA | CASSEVPPAYEQYF | TGTGCCAGCAGTGAAGTGCCACCCGCCTACGAGCAGTACTTC
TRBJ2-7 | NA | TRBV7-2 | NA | CASSPGYGPYEQYF | TGTGCCAGCAGCCCCGGGTACGGACCCTACGAGCAGTACTTC